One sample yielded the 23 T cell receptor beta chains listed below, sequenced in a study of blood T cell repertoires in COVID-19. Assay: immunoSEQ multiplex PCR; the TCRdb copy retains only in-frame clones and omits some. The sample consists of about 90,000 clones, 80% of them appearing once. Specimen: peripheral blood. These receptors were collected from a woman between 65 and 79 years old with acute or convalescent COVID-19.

The DNA for the CDR3 is TGTGCCAGCAGCATCGGACTAGCGGGAGGGTACCAAGAGACCCAGTACTTC. Translated: CASSIGLAGGYQETQYF. The rearrangement joins TRBV11-2 to TRBJ2-5; 15 bases align to TRBD2. The CDR3 contains 17 residues. V lost 5 bases, J lost 0 bases, and 4 bases stayed unmatched. The germline CDR1 and CDR2 sequences are SGHAT and FQNNGV.

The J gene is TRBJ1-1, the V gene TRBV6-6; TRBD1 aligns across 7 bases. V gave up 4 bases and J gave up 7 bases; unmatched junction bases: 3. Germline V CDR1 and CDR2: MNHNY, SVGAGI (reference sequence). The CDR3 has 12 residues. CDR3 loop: CASSFRTGEAFF. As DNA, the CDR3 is TGTGCCAGCAGTTTTAGGACAGGTGAAGCTTTCTTT.

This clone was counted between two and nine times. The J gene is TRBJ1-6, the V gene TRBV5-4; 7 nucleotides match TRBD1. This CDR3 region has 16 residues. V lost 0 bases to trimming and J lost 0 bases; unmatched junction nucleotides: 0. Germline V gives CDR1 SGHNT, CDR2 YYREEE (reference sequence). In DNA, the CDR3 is TGTGCCAGCAGCTTGGGACAGGGCTCCTATAATTCACCCCTCCACTTT. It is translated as CASSLGQGSYNSPLHF.

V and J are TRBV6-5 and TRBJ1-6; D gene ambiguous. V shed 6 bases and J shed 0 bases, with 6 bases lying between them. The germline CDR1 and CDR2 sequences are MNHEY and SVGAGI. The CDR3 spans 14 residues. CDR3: CASRQYSYNSPLHF. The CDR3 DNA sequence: TGTGCCAGCAGACAGTACTCCTATAATTCACCCCTCCACTTT.

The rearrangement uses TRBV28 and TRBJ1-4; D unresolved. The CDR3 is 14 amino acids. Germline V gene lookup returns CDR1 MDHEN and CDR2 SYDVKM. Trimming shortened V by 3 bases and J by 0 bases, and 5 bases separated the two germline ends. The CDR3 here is CASSLASTNEKLFF. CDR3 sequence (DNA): TGTGCCAGCAGTTTGGCCTCAACTAATGAAAAACTGTTTTTT.

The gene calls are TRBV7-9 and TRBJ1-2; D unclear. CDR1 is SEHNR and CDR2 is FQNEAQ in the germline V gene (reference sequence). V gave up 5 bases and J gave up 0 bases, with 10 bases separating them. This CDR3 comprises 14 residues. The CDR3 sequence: CASSPLQANYGYTF. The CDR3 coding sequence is TGTGCCAGCAGCCCCCTTCAGGCTAACTATGGCTACACCTTC.

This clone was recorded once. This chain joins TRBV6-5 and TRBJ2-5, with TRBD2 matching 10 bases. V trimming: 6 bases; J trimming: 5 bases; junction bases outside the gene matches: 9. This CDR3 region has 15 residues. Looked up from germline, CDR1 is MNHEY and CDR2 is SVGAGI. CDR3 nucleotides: TGTGCCAGCAGGACCCTAGCGGGGGTAATGGAGACCCAGTACTTC. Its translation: CASRTLAGVMETQYF.

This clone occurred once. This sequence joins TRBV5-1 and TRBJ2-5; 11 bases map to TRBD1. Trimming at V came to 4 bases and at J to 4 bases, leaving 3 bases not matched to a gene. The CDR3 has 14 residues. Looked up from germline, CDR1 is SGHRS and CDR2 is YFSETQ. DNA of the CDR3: TGCGCCAGCAGCGCGGACAGGGGGCGAGAGACCCAGTACTTC. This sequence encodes CASSADRGRETQYF. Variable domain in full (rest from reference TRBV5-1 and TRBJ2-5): KAGVTQTPRYLIKTRGQQVTLSCSPISGHRSVSWYQQTPGQGLQFLFEYFSETQRNKGNFPGRFSGRQFSNSRSEMNVSTLELGDSALYLCASSADRGRETQYFGPGTRLLVL.

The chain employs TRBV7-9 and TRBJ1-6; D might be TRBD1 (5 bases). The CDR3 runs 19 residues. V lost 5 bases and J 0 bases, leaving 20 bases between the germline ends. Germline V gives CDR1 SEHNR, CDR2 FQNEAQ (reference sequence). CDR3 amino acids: CASSLPGKVGGSYNSPLHF. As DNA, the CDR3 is TGTGCCAGCAGCCTACCCGGTAAGGTGGGGGGCTCCTATAATTCACCCCTCCACTTT.

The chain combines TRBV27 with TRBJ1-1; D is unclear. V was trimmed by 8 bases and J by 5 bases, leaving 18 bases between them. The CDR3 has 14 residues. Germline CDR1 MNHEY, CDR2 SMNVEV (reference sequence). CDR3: CASSMSSRGTEAFF. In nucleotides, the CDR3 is TGTGCCAGCTCAATGTCTTCCCGAGGGACTGAAGCTTTCTTT.

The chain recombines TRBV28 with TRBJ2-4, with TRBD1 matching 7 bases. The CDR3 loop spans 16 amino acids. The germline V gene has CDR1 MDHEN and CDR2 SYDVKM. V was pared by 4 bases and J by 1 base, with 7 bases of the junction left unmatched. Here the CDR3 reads CASSSPGQAAKNIQYF. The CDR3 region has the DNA TGTGCCAGCAGTTCCCCCGGACAGGCGGCCAAAAACATTCAGTACTTC.

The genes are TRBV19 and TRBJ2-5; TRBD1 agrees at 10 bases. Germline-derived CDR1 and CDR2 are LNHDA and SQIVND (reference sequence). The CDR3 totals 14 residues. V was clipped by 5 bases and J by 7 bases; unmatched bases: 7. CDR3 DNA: TGTGCCAGTAGTCCTGGACAGGGGGACGGGACCCAGTACTTC. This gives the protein CASSPGQGDGTQYF.

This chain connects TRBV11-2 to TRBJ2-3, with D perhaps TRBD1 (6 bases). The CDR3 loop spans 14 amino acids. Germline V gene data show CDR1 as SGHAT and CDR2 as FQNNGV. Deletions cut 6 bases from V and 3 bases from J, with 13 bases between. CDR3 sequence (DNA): TGTGCCAGCAGACGTCTACAGGGTACAGATACGCAGTATTTT. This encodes CASRRLQGTDTQYF.

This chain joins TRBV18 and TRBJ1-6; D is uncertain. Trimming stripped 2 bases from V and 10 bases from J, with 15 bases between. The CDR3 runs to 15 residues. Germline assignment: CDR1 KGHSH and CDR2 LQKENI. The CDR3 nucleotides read TGTGCCAGCTCACCAGATGAGGGTACGTTGTCACCCCTCCACTTT. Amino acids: CASSPDEGTLSPLHF.

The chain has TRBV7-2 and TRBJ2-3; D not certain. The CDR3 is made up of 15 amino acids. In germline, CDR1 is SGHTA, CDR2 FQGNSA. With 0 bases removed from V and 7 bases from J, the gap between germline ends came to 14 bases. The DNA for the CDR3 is TGTGCCAGCAGCTTAGCCCCCCACTCGAAGCATACGCAGTATTTT. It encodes CASSLAPHSKHTQYF.

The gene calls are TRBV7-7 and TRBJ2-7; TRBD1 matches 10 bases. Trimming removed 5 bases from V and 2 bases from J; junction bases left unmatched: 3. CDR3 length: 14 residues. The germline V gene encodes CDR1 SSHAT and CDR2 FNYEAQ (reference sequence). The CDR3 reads CASSQGQGTYEQYF. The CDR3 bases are TGTGCCAGCAGCCAGGGACAGGGGACCTACGAGCAGTACTTC.

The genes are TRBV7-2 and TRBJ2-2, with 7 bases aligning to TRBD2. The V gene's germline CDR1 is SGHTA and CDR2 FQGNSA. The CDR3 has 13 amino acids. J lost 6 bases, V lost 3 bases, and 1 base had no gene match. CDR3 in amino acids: CASSFGLAGELFF. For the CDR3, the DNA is TGTGCCAGCAGCTTCGGACTAGCCGGGGAGCTGTTTTTT.

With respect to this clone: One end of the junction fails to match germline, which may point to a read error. This CDR3 is CARRGRGGRPTF. As DNA, the CDR3 is TGCGCCCGCCGCGGGCGGGGCGGGAGACCAACCTTC. This sequence joins TRBV5-1 and TRBJ2-7; 7 bases agree with TRBD2. This CDR3 has 12 amino acids. Germline-derived CDR1 and CDR2 are SGHRS and YFSETQ.

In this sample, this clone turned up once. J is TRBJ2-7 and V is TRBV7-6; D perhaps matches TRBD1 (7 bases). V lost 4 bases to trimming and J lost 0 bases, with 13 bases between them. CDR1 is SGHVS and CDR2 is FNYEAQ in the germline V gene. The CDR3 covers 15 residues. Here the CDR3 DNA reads TGTGCCAGCAGCTGGCGGGACAGTTCCTCCTACGAGCAGTACTTC. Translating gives CASSWRDSSSYEQYF.

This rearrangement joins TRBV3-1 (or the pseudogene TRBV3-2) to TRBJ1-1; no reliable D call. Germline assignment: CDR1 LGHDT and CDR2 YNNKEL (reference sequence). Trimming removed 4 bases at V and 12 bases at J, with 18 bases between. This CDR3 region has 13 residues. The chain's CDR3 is CASSRTAGRDSFF. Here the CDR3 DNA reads TGTGCCAGCAGCCGTACAGCTGGCCGCGATTCTTTCTTT.

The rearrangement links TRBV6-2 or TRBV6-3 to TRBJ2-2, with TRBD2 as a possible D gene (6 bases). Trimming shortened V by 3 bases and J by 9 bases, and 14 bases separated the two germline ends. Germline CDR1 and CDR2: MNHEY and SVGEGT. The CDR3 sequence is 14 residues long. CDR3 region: CASSYAAGRRELFF. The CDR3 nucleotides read TGTGCCAGCAGTTATGCCGCGGGGCGAAGGGAGCTGTTTTTT.

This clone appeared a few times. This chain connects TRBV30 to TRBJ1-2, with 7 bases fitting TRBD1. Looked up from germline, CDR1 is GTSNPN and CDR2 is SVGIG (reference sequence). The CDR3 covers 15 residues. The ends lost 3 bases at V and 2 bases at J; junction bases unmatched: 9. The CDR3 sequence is CAWRGRQGFNYGYTF. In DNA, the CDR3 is TGTGCCTGGAGGGGCCGACAGGGCTTCAACTATGGCTACACCTTC.

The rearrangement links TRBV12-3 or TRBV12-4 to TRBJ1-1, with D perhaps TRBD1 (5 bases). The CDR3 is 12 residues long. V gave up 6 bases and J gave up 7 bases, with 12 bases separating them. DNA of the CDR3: TGTGCCAGCAGACCGGGACTGGGTGAAGCTTTCTTT. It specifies CASRPGLGEAFF.